This is a list of T cell receptor beta chains from one sample in a study of T cell repertoires in ileal Crohn's disease. Repertoires were generated with immunoSEQ multiplex PCR, while TCRdb's copy carries only in-frame clones and drops some. Altogether some 4,700 clones are present, roughly 80% being singletons, with the ten largest covering around 10%. The sample consisted of ileal tissue. The origin of the receptors is an adult with Crohn's disease. CDR3s include the opening cysteine and the closing phenylalanine or tryptophan. A D gene is named only where the DNA matches it firmly. Clone size, where shown, is once, few, many, or a class for clones that have expanded.

TRBD1	TRBV5-1	TRBJ2-1	NA	CASSLQGAPSNEQFF	TGCGCCAGCAGCCTACAGGGGGCGCCATCGAATGAGCAGTTCTTC
NA	TRBV6-4	TRBJ1-1	NA	CASSSSPGNTEAFF	TGTGCCAGCAGTTCTTCCCCAGGGAACACTGAAGCTTTCTTT
TRBD1	TRBV12-5	TRBJ2-7	NA	CASGLGQGVYEQYF	TGTGCTAGTGGTTTGGGACAGGGCGTCTACGAGCAGTACTTC
NA	TRBV2	TRBJ1-2	few	CASSRQIANYGYTF	TGTGCCAGCAGCAGACAGATAGCTAACTATGGCTACACCTTC
NA	TRBV19	TRBJ2-5	NA	CASSIGLQETQYF	TGTGCCAGTAGTATCGGACTCCAAGAGACCCAGTACTTC
NA	TRBV7-9	TRBJ2-3	NA	CASSFGGPDTQYF	TGTGCCAGCAGCTTCGGGGGTCCAGATACGCAGTATTTT
TRBD1	TRBV19	TRBJ1-1	NA	CASSAATGGAEAFF	TGTGCCAGTAGTGCCGCTACAGGGGGTGCTGAAGCTTTCTTT
NA	TRBV5-6	TRBJ2-2	NA	CASSFGGYTGELFF	TGTGCCAGCAGCTTCGGGGGTTACACCGGGGAGCTGTTTTTT
NA	TRBV5-4	TRBJ1-4	once	CASSRTLGQNNEKLFF	TGTGCCAGCAGCCGGACCCTCGGACAGAATAATGAAAAACTGTTTTTT
NA	TRBV13	TRBJ2-7	NA	CASSLAQGSEQYF	TGTGCCAGCAGCTTAGCACAGGGATCCGAGCAGTACTTC
NA	TRBV27	TRBJ1-1	NA	CASSLYPGTEAFF	TGTGCCAGCAGTTTATATCCCGGGACAGAAGCTTTCTTT
NA	TRBV5-1	TRBJ2-3	NA	CASGQFRGASTDTQYF	TGCGCCAGCGGACAGTTTCGGGGGGCTAGCACAGATACGCAGTATTTT
NA	TRBV5-8	TRBJ2-7	NA	CASSGRGMGYEQYF	TGTGCCAGCAGTGGAAGGGGGATGGGCTACGAGCAGTACTTC
NA	TRBV28	TRBJ1-6	NA	CASSPTRRGSPLHF	TGTGCCAGCAGTCCGACCCGCCGGGGATCACCCCTCCACTTT
NA	TRBV5-1	TRBJ2-5	NA	CASSLARNPQETQYF	TGCGCCAGCAGCTTGGCGAGGAATCCTCAAGAGACCCAGTACTTC
TRBD1	TRBV11-1	TRBJ1-1	large	CASSPRQGATQEAFF	TGTGCCAGCAGCCCCCGACAGGGGGCGACCCAAGAAGCTTTCTTT
NA	TRBV5-8	TRBJ1-3	NA	CASRRDSSSGNTIYF	TGTGCCAGCAGGCGGGACTCGAGCTCTGGAAACACCATATATTTT
NA	TRBV19	TRBJ2-1	NA	CASSIGGGAYNEQFF	TGTGCCAGTAGTATTGGAGGGGGGGCCTACAATGAGCAGTTCTTC
TRBD1	TRBV7-9	TRBJ1-4	NA	CASSLRQGEDEKLFF	TGTGCCAGCAGCCTACGACAGGGGGAGGATGAAAAACTGTTTTTT
NA	TRBV20-1	TRBJ1-1	few	CSARWGAEAFF	TGCAGTGCTAGATGGGGGGCTGAAGCTTTCTTT
NA	TRBV18	TRBJ1-1	NA	CASSPPVGQGPTEAFF	TGTGCCAGCTCACCACCTGTGGGGCAGGGCCCCACTGAAGCTTTCTTT
TRBD2	TRBV6-1	TRBJ2-3	NA	CASRFLAGGPDTQYF	TGTGCCAGCAGATTCTTAGCGGGGGGGCCAGATACGCAGTATTTT
TRBD1	TRBV12-5	TRBJ1-2	NA	CASGLVTGVHGYTF	TGTGCTAGTGGTTTGGTGACAGGGGTGCATGGCTACACCTTC
TRBD2	TRBV6-1	TRBJ2-3	NA	CASSEAPGGGTDTQYF	TGTGCCAGCAGTGAAGCGCCTGGGGGGGGAACAGATACGCAGTATTTT
NA	TRBV5-1	TRBJ1-1	NA	CASRPDRMNTEAFF	TGCGCCAGCAGACCAGACAGGATGAACACTGAAGCTTTCTTT
TRBD2	TRBV7-6	TRBJ2-1	NA	CASSLASLAGGHEQFF	TGTGCCAGCAGCTTGGCCAGCCTAGCGGGGGGGCATGAGCAGTTCTTC
TRBD1	TRBV7-9	TRBJ1-1	NA	CASSPGTGKRAFF	TGTGCCAGCAGCCCTGGGACAGGTAAACGAGCTTTCTTT
TRBD1	TRBV5-1	TRBJ1-1	NA	CASSLDRGNTEALF	TGCGCCAGCAGCTTGGACAGGGGGAACACTGAAGCTCTCTTT
TRBD1	TRBV5-1	TRBJ1-1	NA	CASSLLGWGQLNTEAFF	TGCGCCAGCAGCTTGTTGGGGTGGGGACAGTTGAACACTGAAGCTTTCTTT
TRBD1	TRBV5-4	TRBJ2-2	NA	CASSLGTGGTGELFF	TGTGCCAGCAGCTTGGGTACAGGGGGTACCGGGGAGCTGTTTTTT
TRBD1	TRBV2	TRBJ2-3	NA	CASSAGQGAQYF	TGTGCCAGCAGCGCGGGACAGGGGGCGCAGTATTTT
NA	TRBV5-4	TRBJ1-2	NA	CASSLVLGEGGYTF	TGTGCCAGCAGCTTGGTTTTGGGGGAGGGTGGCTACACCTTC
NA	TRBV5-5	TRBJ1-1	NA	CASSLSGITEAFF	TGTGCCAGCAGCTTGTCCGGGATCACTGAAGCTTTCTTT
NA	TRBV19	TRBJ2-7	NA	CASSIDATTYEQYF	TGTGCCAGTAGTATAGATGCAACAACCTACGAGCAGTACTTC
NA	TRBV12-5	TRBJ1-1	NA	CASGSGQGSNTEAFF	TGCGCTAGTGGCTCCGGACAAGGTTCGAACACTGAAGCTTTCTTT
TRBD1	TRBV10-3	TRBJ1-1	NA	CATNPGQGVTEAFF	TGTGCCACCAATCCGGGACAGGGGGTCACTGAAGCTTTCTTT
TRBD1	TRBV6-5	TRBJ1-2	NA	CASSYSSGGFYGYTF	TGTGCCAGCAGTTACTCGTCAGGGGGTTTCTATGGCTACACCTTC
TRBD1	TRBV19	TRBJ1-2	NA	CASSAGTGGGYGYTF	TGTGCCAGTAGTGCCGGGACAGGGGGCGGCTATGGCTACACCTTC
NA	TRBV5-4	TRBJ2-7	NA	CASSLFRDGNEQYF	TGTGCCAGCAGCTTGTTTCGCGACGGGAACGAGCAGTACTTC
NA	TRBV18	TRBJ2-2	NA	CASSRAGQPNTGELFF	TGTGCCAGCTCGCGGGCGGGACAGCCGAACACCGGGGAGCTGTTTTTT
NA	TRBV6-4	TRBJ1-1	NA	CASSVSAGYTEAFF	TGTGCCAGCAGTGTTTCTGCAGGGTACACTGAAGCTTTCTTT
TRBD2	TRBV2	TRBJ2-1	NA	CASSLRRGADNEQFF	TGTGCCAGCAGCCTTAGGCGGGGGGCCGACAATGAGCAGTTCTTC
NA	TRBV10-2	TRBJ2-1	NA	CASATGGIGEQFF	TGCGCCAGCGCGACAGGCGGTATTGGTGAGCAGTTCTTC
TRBD2	TRBV5-8	TRBJ2-3	once	CASSLGLAGSFTDTQYF	TGTGCCAGCAGCTTGGGACTAGCGGGATCCTTCACAGATACGCAGTATTTT
TRBD1	TRBV19	TRBJ1-5	NA	CASSGRQGGQPQHF	TGTGCCAGTAGTGGCAGACAGGGAGGACAGCCCCAGCATTTT